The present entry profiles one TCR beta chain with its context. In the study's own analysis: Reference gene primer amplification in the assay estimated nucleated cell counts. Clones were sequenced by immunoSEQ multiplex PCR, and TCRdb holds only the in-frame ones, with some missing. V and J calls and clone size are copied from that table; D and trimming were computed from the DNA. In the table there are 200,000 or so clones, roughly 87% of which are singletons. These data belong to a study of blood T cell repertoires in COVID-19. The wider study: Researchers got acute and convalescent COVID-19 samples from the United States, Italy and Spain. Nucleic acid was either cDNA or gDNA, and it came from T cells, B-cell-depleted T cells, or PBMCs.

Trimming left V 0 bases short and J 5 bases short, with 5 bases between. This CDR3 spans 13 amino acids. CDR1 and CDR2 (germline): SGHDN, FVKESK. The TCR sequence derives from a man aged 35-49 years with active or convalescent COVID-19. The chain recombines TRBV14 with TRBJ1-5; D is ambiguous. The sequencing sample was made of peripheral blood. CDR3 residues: CASSQDRYQPQHF. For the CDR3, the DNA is TGTGCCAGCAGCCAAGACAGGTATCAGCCCCAGCATTTT.